The 3 T cell receptor beta chains listed next were all sequenced from one sample in a study of blood T cell repertoires in COVID-19. Measured with immunoSEQ multiplex PCR; TCRdb has only the in-frame clones, and not every one. The data contain over 100,000 clones, more than 65% of them singletons. Sequenced input: peripheral blood. Source of these receptors: a woman over 75 with active or convalescent COVID-19.

This clone was counted only a few times. This rearrangement joins TRBV4-2 to TRBJ2-2; 10 nucleotides agree with TRBD2. Looked up from germline, CDR1 is LGHNA and CDR2 is YNFKEQ. With V trimmed by 1 base and J by 6 bases, 11 bases remained unmatched. The CDR3 sequence is 18 residues long. The CDR3 region has the DNA TGTGCCAGCAGCCAAGGATCACTAGCGGGAATTTTTGCCGGGGAGCTGTTTTTT. Protein sequence: CASSQGSLAGIFAGELFF.

CDR3 region: CASITSEGSNQPQHF. The CDR3 nucleotides read TGTGCCAGTATTACGTCGGAGGGGTCCAATCAGCCCCAGCATTTT. The rearrangement joins TRBV19 to TRBJ1-5, with a possible D match to TRBD1 (5 bases). The V gene lost 7 bases and the J gene lost 3 bases, with 16 bases spanning the gap. Germline CDR1 reads LNHDA; CDR2 reads SQIVND (reference sequence). The CDR3 extends over 15 amino acids.

V is TRBV18 and J is TRBJ1-1, with no clear D. CDR3 size: 13 residues. Trimming removed 2 bases at V and 3 bases at J, with 7 bases between. CDR1 and CDR2 from the germline V gene are KGHSH and LQKENI. CDR3 sequence reads: CASSPISDTEAFF. Here the CDR3 DNA reads TGTGCCAGCTCACCAATAAGCGACACTGAAGCTTTCTTT.